This T cell receptor beta chain was obtained from a study of sequential checkpoint blockade in melanoma. CDR1 is MNHEY and CDR2 is SMNVEV in the germline V gene (reference sequence). The CDR3 is 15 amino acids. The V gene lost 3 bases and the J gene lost 1 base, with 11 bases spanning the gap. Treatment of the sample: randomized to nivolumab then ipilimumab (arm A) or the reverse (arm B). Repertoires were generated with immunoSEQ multiplex PCR, while TCRdb's copy carries only in-frame clones and drops some. The repertoire holds about 38,000 clones, about 88% seen once, with around 12% in the top ten.

This material consisted of CD8+ T cells sorted from blood (inferred from file names), taken from a patient given nivolumab and ipilimumab in sequence. The TCR originated in a human donor with melanoma. This sequence joins TRBV27 and TRBJ2-3, with D possibly matching TRBD2 (6 bases). CDR3 residues: CASSFGGGGTDTQYF. The CDR3 DNA sequence: TGTGCCAGCAGTTTTGGGGGAGGTGGCACAGATACGCAGTATTTT.